This T cell receptor (beta chain) was obtained from a study of Ad26.COV2.S vaccination and SARS-CoV-2 variants. Study in general: Ad26.COV2.S arm of COV1001 included the donor. Ad26.COV2.S was injected intramuscularly once or twice, 56 days apart.

Findings of the study overall: Analyses that measured TCR breadth and depth may have underestimated total T cell responses.

Specified treatment: 15 to 20 received Ad26.COV2.S at low or high dose, single or two shots; about 5 received placebo; per-sample allocation not given. Day 63 following the first vaccine or placebo injection was when the samples were taken. About this clone itself: Its target is unknown.

Per germline, CDR1 SQVTM and CDR2 ANQGSEA. The ends lost 6 bases at V and 4 bases at J; junction bases unmatched: 3. This CDR3 spans 13 amino acids. Profiled with immunoSEQ multiplex PCR; TCRdb holds only in-frame clones, not every one. Counted here are about 680,000 clones, 89% occurring once; the ten biggest clones make up around 1.4%. The source was peripheral blood, collected in a trial of Ad26.COV2.S vaccine versus placebo. The chain recombines TRBV29-1 with TRBJ2-5, with 12 bases matching TRBD1. The origin of this receptor is a person between 18 and 65 years old who received the Ad26.COV2.S COVID-19 vaccine or a placebo. The CDR3 spells CSVGTGGLETQYF. The CDR3 nucleotides read TGCAGCGTAGGGACAGGGGGCCTAGAGACCCAGTACTTC.